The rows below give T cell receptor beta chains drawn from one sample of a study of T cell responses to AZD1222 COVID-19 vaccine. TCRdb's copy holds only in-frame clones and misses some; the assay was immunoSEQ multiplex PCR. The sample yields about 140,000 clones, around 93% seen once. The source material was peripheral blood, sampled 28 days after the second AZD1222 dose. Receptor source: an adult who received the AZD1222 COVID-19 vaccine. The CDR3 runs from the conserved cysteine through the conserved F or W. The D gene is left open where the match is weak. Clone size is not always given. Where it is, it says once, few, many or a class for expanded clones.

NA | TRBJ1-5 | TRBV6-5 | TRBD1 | TGTGCCAGCAGTAGACAGGGTAGTAGCCAGCCCCAGCATTTT | CASSRQGSSQPQHF
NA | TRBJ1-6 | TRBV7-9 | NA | TGTGCCAGCAGCTCAGACCCACGGGGATCACCCCTCCACTTT | CASSSDPRGSPLHF
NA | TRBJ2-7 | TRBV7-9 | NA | TGTGCCAGCAGCTTATTTTCAGGGGAAGGGGCCGAGCAGTACTTC | CASSLFSGEGAEQYF
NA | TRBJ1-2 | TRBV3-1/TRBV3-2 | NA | TGTGCCAGCAGCCAAGAAGATCGGAGGGGGTTGGGAGGCTACACCTTC | CASSQEDRRGLGGYTF
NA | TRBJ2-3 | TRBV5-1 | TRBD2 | TGCGCCAGCAGCAGCGGACTAGCGACGGATACGCAGTATTTT | CASSSGLATDTQYF
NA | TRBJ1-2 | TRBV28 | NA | TGTGCCAGCAACGGGGCAGGTCTCTATGGCTACACCTTC | CASNGAGLYGYTF
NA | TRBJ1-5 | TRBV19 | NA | TGTGCCAGTAGTATAGTTGTTTGGAATCAGCCCCAGCATTTT | CASSIVVWNQPQHF
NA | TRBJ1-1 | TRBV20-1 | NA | TGCAGTGCTAGTAAGGGGGGCCTGAACACTGAAGCTTTCTTT | CSASKGGLNTEAFF
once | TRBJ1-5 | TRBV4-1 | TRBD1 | TGCGCCAGCAGCCAAGTGGCGGCGGACAGGGACCAGCCCCAGCATTTT | CASSQVAADRDQPQHF
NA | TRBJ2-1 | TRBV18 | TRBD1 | TGTGCCAGCTCACCTACAAAAACAGGGGGCTCCTACAATGAGCAGTTCTTC | CASSPTKTGGSYNEQFF
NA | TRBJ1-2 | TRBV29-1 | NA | TGCAGCGCCAAGACGGGGAGATACTATGGCTACACCTTC | CSAKTGRYYGYTF
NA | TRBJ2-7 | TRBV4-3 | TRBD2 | TGCGCCAGCAGCCAATCGAGCGGGGACTACGAGCAGTACTTC | CASSQSSGDYEQYF
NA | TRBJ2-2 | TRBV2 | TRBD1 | TGTGCCAGCAGTGAAGCTACCGGGACAGAAGTCCACGGGGAGCTGTTTTTT | CASSEATGTEVHGELFF
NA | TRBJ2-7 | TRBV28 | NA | TGTGCCAGCACCAGTACCTACGAGCAGTACTTC | CASTSTYEQYF
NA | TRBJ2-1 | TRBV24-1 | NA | TGTGCCACCAGTGATTTCGATGAGCAGTTCTTC | CATSDFDEQFF
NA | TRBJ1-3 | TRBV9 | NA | TGTGCCAGCAGCGTAGGAGAGGGAGGAAACACCATATATTTT | CASSVGEGGNTIYF
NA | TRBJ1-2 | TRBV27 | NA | TGTGCCAGCAGTTTATGGGGGGGAAACTATGGCTACACCTTC | CASSLWGGNYGYTF
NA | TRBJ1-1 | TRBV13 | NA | TGTGCCAGCAGCTTAATCGGGGAGAACACTGAAGCTTTCTTT | CASSLIGENTEAFF
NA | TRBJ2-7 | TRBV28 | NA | TGTGCCAGCAGTTCCCCAGGACGTACCGCCGGGTACGAGCAGTACTTC | CASSSPGRTAGYEQYF
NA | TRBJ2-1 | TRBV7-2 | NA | TGTGCCAGCAGAGGACAGTTCTACCCGGGTTACAATGAGCAGTTCTTC | CASRGQFYPGYNEQFF
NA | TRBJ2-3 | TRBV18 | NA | TGTGCCAGCTCACTGCTTGGAGATACGCAGTATTTT | CASSLLGDTQYF
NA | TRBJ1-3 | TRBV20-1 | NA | TGCAGTGCTTCTCAGGGAAACACCATATATTTT | CSASQGNTIYF
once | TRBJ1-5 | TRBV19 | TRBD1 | TGTGCCAGTAGTGGACAGGGGTATCAGCCCCAGCATTTT | CASSGQGYQPQHF
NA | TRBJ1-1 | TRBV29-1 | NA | TGCAGCGTTAAATTGAACCTAAACACTGAAGCTTTCTTT | CSVKLNLNTEAFF
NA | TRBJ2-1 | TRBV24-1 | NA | TGTGCCACCAGTGACCGGACCCCCCGGGTCCGGAGGATAGATGAGCAGTTCTTC | CATSDRTPRVRRIDEQFF
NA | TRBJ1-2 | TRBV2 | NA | TGTGCCAGGAGGACGGATGCTAACTATGGCTACACCTTC | CARRTDANYGYTF